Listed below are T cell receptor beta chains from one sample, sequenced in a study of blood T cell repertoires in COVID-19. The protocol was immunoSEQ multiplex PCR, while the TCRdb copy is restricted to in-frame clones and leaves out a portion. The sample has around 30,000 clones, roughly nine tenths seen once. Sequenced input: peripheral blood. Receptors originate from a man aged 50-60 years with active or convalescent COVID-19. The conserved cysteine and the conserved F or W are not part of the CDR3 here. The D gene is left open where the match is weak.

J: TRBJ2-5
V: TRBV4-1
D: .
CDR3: ASSPIQVSTQETQY

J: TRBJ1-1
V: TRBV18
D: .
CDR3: ASSPGLQRAEAF

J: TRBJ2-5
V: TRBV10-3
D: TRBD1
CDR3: AASGTGGQETQY

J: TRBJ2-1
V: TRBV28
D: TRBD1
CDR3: ASSSGQGETPYNEQF

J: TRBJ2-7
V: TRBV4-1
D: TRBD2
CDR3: ASSQVSGRLWEQY

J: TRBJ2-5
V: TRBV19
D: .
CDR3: ASSMGAPQWREETQY

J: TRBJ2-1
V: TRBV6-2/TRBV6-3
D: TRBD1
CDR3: ASSSPDRVNEQF

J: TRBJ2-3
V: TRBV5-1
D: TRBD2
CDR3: ASSSGTSGISTDTQY

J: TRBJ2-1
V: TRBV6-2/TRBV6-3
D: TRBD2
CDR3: ASSWPGLAGGSEQF

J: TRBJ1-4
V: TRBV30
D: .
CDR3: AWSQDSDEKLF

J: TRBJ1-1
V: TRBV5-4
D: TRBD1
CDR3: ASSSMTGVMNTEAF

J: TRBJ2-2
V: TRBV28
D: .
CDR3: ASSFSFSVGELF

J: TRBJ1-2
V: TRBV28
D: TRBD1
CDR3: ASRRGQGDYGYT

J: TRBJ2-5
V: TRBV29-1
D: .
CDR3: SVARRAIRQETQY

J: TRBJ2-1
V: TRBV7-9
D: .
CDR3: ASSAAPGGANEQF